A selection of T cell receptor beta chains follows, all from one sample in a study of blood T cell repertoires in COVID-19. TCRdb's table, derived via immunoSEQ multiplex PCR, lists solely in-frame clones and lacks some. The data contain 290,000 or so clones, roughly 89% of them singletons. Sequenced: PBMCs or T cells enriched from blood (not recorded which). The origin of the receptors is a woman aged 18 to 35 with acute COVID-19. CDR3s include the opening cysteine and the closing phenylalanine or tryptophan. The D gene is left open where the match is weak. Rows give clone size only sometimes, using once, few, many, or a class for an expanded clone.

cdr3_nt: TGTGCCAGCAGTTTCCTGGGGAGCGCTGAAGCTTTCTTT
cdr3_aa: CASSFLGSAEAFF
j_call: TRBJ1-1
d_call: -
clone_size: once
v_call: TRBV12-3/TRBV12-4

cdr3_nt: TGTGCCAGCACCCCCCGTAAAGCGGGAGGAGATACGCAGTATTTT
cdr3_aa: CASTPRKAGGDTQYF
j_call: TRBJ2-3
d_call: TRBD2
clone_size: -
v_call: TRBV13

cdr3_nt: TGTGCCAGCAGCTCGGGACAGGGGGCGATTAACTATGGCTACACCTTC
cdr3_aa: CASSSGQGAINYGYTF
j_call: TRBJ1-2
d_call: TRBD1
clone_size: -
v_call: TRBV7-8

cdr3_nt: TGTGCCAGCAGTGAGATTCAGGGGGCTCGGACTGAAGCTTTCTTT
cdr3_aa: CASSEIQGARTEAFF
j_call: TRBJ1-1
d_call: TRBD1
clone_size: -
v_call: TRBV2

cdr3_nt: TGTGCCAGCAGCTACCAGGGGGGACAGACCCAGTACTTC
cdr3_aa: CASSYQGGQTQYF
j_call: TRBJ2-5
d_call: -
clone_size: -
v_call: TRBV11-3

cdr3_nt: TGTGCCAGCAGCGCCCGGACAGCCCCGTCAGCCAAAAACATTCAGTACTTC
cdr3_aa: CASSARTAPSAKNIQYF
j_call: TRBJ2-4
d_call: -
clone_size: -
v_call: TRBV7-9

cdr3_nt: TGTGCCAGCAGCACAAGGACAGGGAACTATGGCTACACCTTC
cdr3_aa: CASSTRTGNYGYTF
j_call: TRBJ1-2
d_call: TRBD1
clone_size: once
v_call: TRBV9

cdr3_nt: TGTGCCAGCAGAGGGTGGGGGGAATCCTACAATGAGCAGTTCTTC
cdr3_aa: CASRGWGESYNEQFF
j_call: TRBJ2-1
d_call: -
clone_size: -
v_call: TRBV7-2

cdr3_nt: TGTGCCAGCAGCTTGGGTATTGGACTAGCGTACACCGGGGAGCTGTTTTTT
cdr3_aa: CASSLGIGLAYTGELFF
j_call: TRBJ2-2
d_call: TRBD2
clone_size: -
v_call: TRBV27

cdr3_nt: TGTGCCAGCAGGCCTCCCGTCAGGGCTGGCTACACCTTC
cdr3_aa: CASRPPVRAGYTF
j_call: TRBJ1-2
d_call: -
clone_size: -
v_call: TRBV6-2/TRBV6-3

cdr3_nt: TGTGCCAGCAGCCAAACTCTGGGGAGCTCCTACAATGAGCAGTTCTTC
cdr3_aa: CASSQTLGSSYNEQFF
j_call: TRBJ2-1
d_call: -
clone_size: -
v_call: TRBV3-1/TRBV3-2

cdr3_nt: TGTGCCAGTAGTATCTCTCCGGGAGGGCCTCGGGAGCAGTACTTC
cdr3_aa: CASSISPGGPREQYF
j_call: TRBJ2-7
d_call: TRBD2
clone_size: few
v_call: TRBV19

cdr3_nt: TGTGCCAGCAGTTTATCTTCCACAAACGGGTTCTACGAGCAGTACTTC
cdr3_aa: CASSLSSTNGFYEQYF
j_call: TRBJ2-7
d_call: -
clone_size: -
v_call: TRBV28

cdr3_nt: TGTGCCAGCTCACCGGGACAGGACGTGAACACTGAAGCTTTCTTT
cdr3_aa: CASSPGQDVNTEAFF
j_call: TRBJ1-1
d_call: TRBD1
clone_size: few
v_call: TRBV18

cdr3_nt: TGTGCCAGCAGCGGGGACTTTGAAGCTTTCTTT
cdr3_aa: CASSGDFEAFF
j_call: TRBJ1-1
d_call: -
clone_size: -
v_call: TRBV7-2

cdr3_nt: TGTGCCAGCAGACCTCCGGGACTTGAGAGAGATACGCAGTATTTT
cdr3_aa: CASRPPGLERDTQYF
j_call: TRBJ2-3
d_call: -
clone_size: -
v_call: TRBV7-3

cdr3_nt: TGTGCCAGCAGTGAGGGGACTACATTCTACGAGCAGTACTTC
cdr3_aa: CASSEGTTFYEQYF
j_call: TRBJ2-7
d_call: TRBD2
clone_size: -
v_call: TRBV2

cdr3_nt: TGTGCCAGCAGCCGACAGGGGTTCGACTATGGCTACACCTTC
cdr3_aa: CASSRQGFDYGYTF
j_call: TRBJ1-2
d_call: TRBD1
clone_size: once
v_call: TRBV11-2

cdr3_nt: TGTGCCAGCAGAACGGGACAGGGAGTTGGTCCCCTCCACTTT
cdr3_aa: CASRTGQGVGPLHF
j_call: TRBJ1-6
d_call: TRBD1
clone_size: -
v_call: TRBV6-5

cdr3_nt: TGTGCCAGCAGCCGACGGACTAGCGGGAGGGCCTACAATGAGCAGTTCTTC
cdr3_aa: CASSRRTSGRAYNEQFF
j_call: TRBJ2-1
d_call: TRBD2
clone_size: -
v_call: TRBV3-1/TRBV3-2

cdr3_nt: TGTGCCAGCGCCCCCCAGGGTCCCAAAAACATTCAGTACTTC
cdr3_aa: CASAPQGPKNIQYF
j_call: TRBJ2-4
d_call: -
clone_size: once
v_call: TRBV27

cdr3_nt: TGTGCCAGCAGCTTAGGCGGAGCAACTAATGAAAAACTGTTTTTT
cdr3_aa: CASSLGGATNEKLFF
j_call: TRBJ1-4
d_call: -
clone_size: -
v_call: TRBV28

cdr3_nt: TGTGCCAGCAGCGCGACAGGTTACGAGCAGTACTTC
cdr3_aa: CASSATGYEQYF
j_call: TRBJ2-7
d_call: -
clone_size: -
v_call: TRBV5-5

cdr3_nt: TGTGCCAGCAGTTTATCCGGGACAGGGACTCAAAATGAGCAGTTCTTC
cdr3_aa: CASSLSGTGTQNEQFF
j_call: TRBJ2-1
d_call: TRBD1
clone_size: -
v_call: TRBV27

cdr3_nt: TGTGCCAGCAGCCAGATGGGGGAGGGAGTAGGCAATGAGCAGTTCTTC
cdr3_aa: CASSQMGEGVGNEQFF
j_call: TRBJ2-1
d_call: TRBD2
clone_size: -
v_call: TRBV4-2

cdr3_nt: TGTGCCAGCAGCCCGCAGGGAGGGCCTAATTCACCCCTCCACTTT
cdr3_aa: CASSPQGGPNSPLHF
j_call: TRBJ1-6
d_call: -
clone_size: -
v_call: TRBV7-3

cdr3_nt: TGTGCCAGCAGCCCACTGAGCGGGGCTTACGAGCAGTACTTC
cdr3_aa: CASSPLSGAYEQYF
j_call: TRBJ2-7
d_call: TRBD2
clone_size: -
v_call: TRBV9

cdr3_nt: TGTGCCAGCAGCGTACAGGGGAACTCTGGAAACACCATATATTTT
cdr3_aa: CASSVQGNSGNTIYF
j_call: TRBJ1-3
d_call: -
clone_size: -
v_call: TRBV9

cdr3_nt: TGTGCCAGCAGCCAATCCGGGATGAACACTGAAGCTTTCTTT
cdr3_aa: CASSQSGMNTEAFF
j_call: TRBJ1-1
d_call: -
clone_size: -
v_call: TRBV3-1/TRBV3-2

cdr3_nt: TGCAGTGCAAAACAGGGCCAGCCCCAGCATTTT
cdr3_aa: CSAKQGQPQHF
j_call: TRBJ1-5
d_call: -
clone_size: -
v_call: TRBV20-1

cdr3_nt: TGTGCCAGCAGCTTAACTAGCGATGCAGATACGCAGTATTTT
cdr3_aa: CASSLTSDADTQYF
j_call: TRBJ2-3
d_call: TRBD2
clone_size: -
v_call: TRBV13

cdr3_nt: TGTGCCAGCAGCCTCCCGACAGGGACTGAAAAACTGTTTTTT
cdr3_aa: CASSLPTGTEKLFF
j_call: TRBJ1-4
d_call: TRBD1
clone_size: -
v_call: TRBV6-6

cdr3_nt: TGTGCCATCAGTCCCGGGACAGGGCAGAATCAGCCCCAGCATTTT
cdr3_aa: CAISPGTGQNQPQHF
j_call: TRBJ1-5
d_call: TRBD1
clone_size: -
v_call: TRBV10-3

cdr3_nt: TGCGCCAGCAGCTTGGGTCTAGCCAGCACAGATACGCAGTATTTT
cdr3_aa: CASSLGLASTDTQYF
j_call: TRBJ2-3
d_call: -
clone_size: -
v_call: TRBV5-1

cdr3_nt: TGTGCCAGCAGTGAATCAGATTGGGAGGCAACTAATGAAAAACTGTTTTTT
cdr3_aa: CASSESDWEATNEKLFF
j_call: TRBJ1-4
d_call: -
clone_size: -
v_call: TRBV2

cdr3_nt: TGTGCCAGCAGCTTTAGCGGAGGGGACTACGAGCAGTACTTC
cdr3_aa: CASSFSGGDYEQYF
j_call: TRBJ2-7
d_call: -
clone_size: -
v_call: TRBV11-3

cdr3_nt: TGTGCCAGCAGCTTACGGACAGGGTCTTCCTACGAGCAGTACTTC
cdr3_aa: CASSLRTGSSYEQYF
j_call: TRBJ2-7
d_call: TRBD1
clone_size: -
v_call: TRBV7-2

cdr3_nt: TGTGCCAGCAGCCAAGCGGAGGATGAGCAGTTCTTC
cdr3_aa: CASSQAEDEQFF
j_call: TRBJ2-1
d_call: -
clone_size: -
v_call: TRBV3-1/TRBV3-2

cdr3_nt: TGTGCCAGCAGCTTAATGGGGCACGATGAGCAGTTCTTC
cdr3_aa: CASSLMGHDEQFF
j_call: TRBJ2-1
d_call: -
clone_size: -
v_call: TRBV7-9

cdr3_nt: TGTGCCAGCAGCTTGGAGGCCCTCCTGAGGGGCTACACCTTC
cdr3_aa: CASSLEALLRGYTF
j_call: TRBJ1-2
d_call: -
clone_size: -
v_call: TRBV5-4

cdr3_nt: TGTGCCAGCAGTTATCGGGACTGCCTCAGCTCCTACGAGCAGTACTTC
cdr3_aa: CASSYRDCLSSYEQYF
j_call: TRBJ2-7
d_call: -
clone_size: -
v_call: TRBV27

cdr3_nt: TGCGCCAGCAGCTTGGGGCTTCTCCATGAAGCTTTCTTT
cdr3_aa: CASSLGLLHEAFF
j_call: TRBJ1-1
d_call: -
clone_size: -
v_call: TRBV5-1